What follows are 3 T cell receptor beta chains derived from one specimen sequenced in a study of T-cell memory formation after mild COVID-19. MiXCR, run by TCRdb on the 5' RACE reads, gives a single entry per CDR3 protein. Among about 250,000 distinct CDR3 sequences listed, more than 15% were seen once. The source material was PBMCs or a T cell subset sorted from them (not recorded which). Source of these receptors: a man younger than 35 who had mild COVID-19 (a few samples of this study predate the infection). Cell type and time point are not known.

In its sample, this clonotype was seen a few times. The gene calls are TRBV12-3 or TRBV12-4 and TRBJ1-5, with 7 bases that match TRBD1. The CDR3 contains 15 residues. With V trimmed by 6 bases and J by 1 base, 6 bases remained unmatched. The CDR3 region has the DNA TGTGCCAGCAGGATCGGGACAGCCAGCAATCAGCCCCAGCATTTT. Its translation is CASRIGTASNQPQHF.

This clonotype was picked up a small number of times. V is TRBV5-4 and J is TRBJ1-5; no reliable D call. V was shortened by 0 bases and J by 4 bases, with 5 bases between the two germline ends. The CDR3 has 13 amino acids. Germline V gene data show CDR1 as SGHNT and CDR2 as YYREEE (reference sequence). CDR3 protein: CASSLDANQPQHF. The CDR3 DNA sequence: TGTGCCAGCAGCTTGGACGCGAATCAGCCCCAGCATTTT.

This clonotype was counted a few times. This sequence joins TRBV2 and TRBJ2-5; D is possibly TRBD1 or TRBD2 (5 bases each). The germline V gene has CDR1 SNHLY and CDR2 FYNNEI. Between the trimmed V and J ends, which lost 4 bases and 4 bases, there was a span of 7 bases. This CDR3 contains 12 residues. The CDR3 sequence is CASSGGIETQYF. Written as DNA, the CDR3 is TGTGCCAGCAGTGGGGGGATAGAGACCCAGTACTTC.